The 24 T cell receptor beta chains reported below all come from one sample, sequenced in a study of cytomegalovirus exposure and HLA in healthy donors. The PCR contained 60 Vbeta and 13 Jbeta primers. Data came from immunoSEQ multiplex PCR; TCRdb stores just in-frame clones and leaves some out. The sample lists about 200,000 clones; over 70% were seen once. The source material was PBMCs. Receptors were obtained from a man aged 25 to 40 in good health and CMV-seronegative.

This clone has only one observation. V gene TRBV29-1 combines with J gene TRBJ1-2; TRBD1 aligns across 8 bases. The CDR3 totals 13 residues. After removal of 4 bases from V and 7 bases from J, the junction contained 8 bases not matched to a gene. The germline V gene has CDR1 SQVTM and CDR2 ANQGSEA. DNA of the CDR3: TGCAGCGTTGTGGGCCAGGGGGCGGCTGGCTACACCTTC. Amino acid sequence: CSVVGQGAAGYTF.

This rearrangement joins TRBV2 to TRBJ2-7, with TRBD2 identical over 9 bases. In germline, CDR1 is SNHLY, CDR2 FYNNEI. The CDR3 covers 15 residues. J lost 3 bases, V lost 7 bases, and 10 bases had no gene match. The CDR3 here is CASTAGASGIYEQYF. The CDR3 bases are TGTGCCAGCACGGCCGGGGCTAGCGGGATCTACGAGCAGTACTTC. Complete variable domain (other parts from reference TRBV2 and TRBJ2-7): EPEVTQTPSHQVTQMGQEVILRCVPISNHLYFYWYRQILGQKVEFLVSFYNNEISEKSEIFDDQFSVERPDGSNFTLKIRSTKLEDSAMYFCASTAGASGIYEQYFGPGTRLTVT.

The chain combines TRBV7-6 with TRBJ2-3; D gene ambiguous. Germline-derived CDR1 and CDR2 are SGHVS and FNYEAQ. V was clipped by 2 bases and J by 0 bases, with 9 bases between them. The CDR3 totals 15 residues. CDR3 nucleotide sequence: TGTGCCAGCAGCTTACAAGCGATAAGCACAGATACGCAGTATTTT. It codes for CASSLQAISTDTQYF.

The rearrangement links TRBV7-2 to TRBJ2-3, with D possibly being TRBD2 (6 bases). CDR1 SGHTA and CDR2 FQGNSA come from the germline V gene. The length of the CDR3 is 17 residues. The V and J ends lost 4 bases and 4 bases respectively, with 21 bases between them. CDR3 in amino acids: CASSSDLMRDGADTQYF. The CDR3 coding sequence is TGTGCCAGCAGCTCCGACCTCATGCGGGATGGCGCAGATACGCAGTATTTT.

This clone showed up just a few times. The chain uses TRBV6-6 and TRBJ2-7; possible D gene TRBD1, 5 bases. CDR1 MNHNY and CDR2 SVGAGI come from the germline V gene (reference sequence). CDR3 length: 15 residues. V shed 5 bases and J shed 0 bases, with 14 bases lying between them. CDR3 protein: CASSRGTPGSYEQYF. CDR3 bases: TGTGCCAGCAGTAGGGGTACTCCAGGCTCCTACGAGCAGTACTTC.

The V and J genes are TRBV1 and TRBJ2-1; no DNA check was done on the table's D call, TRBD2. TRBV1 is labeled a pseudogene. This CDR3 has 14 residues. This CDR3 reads CTSSQSLRTSKQFF. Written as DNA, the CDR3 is TGCACCAGCAGCCAGAGCCTTAGGACTAGCAAGCAGTTCTTC.

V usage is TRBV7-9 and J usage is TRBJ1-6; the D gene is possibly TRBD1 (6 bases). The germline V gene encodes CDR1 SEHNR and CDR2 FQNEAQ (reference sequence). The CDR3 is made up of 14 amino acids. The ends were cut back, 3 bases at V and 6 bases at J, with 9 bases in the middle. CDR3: CASSLRQVNSPLHF. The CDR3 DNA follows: TGTGCCAGCAGCTTGAGACAGGTTAATTCACCCCTCCACTTT.

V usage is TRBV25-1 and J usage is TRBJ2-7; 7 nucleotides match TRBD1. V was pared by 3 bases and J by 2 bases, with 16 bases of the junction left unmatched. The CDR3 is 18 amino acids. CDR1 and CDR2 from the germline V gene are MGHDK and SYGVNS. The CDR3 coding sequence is TGTGCCAGCAGTGATGAACTGGGCGGACAGGAATTAACCTACGAGCAGTACTTC. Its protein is CASSDELGGQELTYEQYF.

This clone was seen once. The CDR3 sequence: CASSESLRETQYF. CDR3 nucleotides: TGTGCCAGCAGCGAAAGCTTGCGAGAGACCCAGTACTTC. The chain recombines TRBV7-9 with TRBJ2-5; D not resolved. CDR3 length: 13 residues. Per the germline V gene, CDR1 is SEHNR and CDR2 is FQNEAQ (reference sequence). V lost 5 bases to trimming and J lost 4 bases, with 11 bases between them.

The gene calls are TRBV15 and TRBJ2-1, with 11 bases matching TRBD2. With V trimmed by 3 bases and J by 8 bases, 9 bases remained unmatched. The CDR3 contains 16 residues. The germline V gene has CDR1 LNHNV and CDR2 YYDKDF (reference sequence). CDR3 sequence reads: CATSSGSGGAIHEQFF. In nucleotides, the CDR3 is TGTGCCACCAGCAGCGGTAGCGGGGGGGCCATCCATGAGCAGTTCTTC.

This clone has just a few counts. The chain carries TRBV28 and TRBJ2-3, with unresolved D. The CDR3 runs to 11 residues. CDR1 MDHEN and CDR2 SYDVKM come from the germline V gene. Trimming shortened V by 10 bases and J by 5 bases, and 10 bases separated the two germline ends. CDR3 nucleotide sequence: TGTGCCACCACGGCGGAAGATACGCAGTATTTT. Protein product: CATTAEDTQYF. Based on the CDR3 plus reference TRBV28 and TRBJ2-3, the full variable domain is DVKVTQSSRYLVKRTGEKVFLECVQDMDHENMFWYRQDPGLGLRLIYFSYDVKMKEKGDIPEGYSVSREKKERFSLILESASTNQTSMYLCATTAEDTQYFGPGTRLTVL.

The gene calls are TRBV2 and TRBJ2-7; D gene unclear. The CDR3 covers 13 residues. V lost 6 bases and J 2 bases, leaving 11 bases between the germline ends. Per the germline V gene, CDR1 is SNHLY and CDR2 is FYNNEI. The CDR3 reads CASSLPGPYEQYF. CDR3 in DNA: TGTGCCAGCAGCCTACCGGGTCCCTACGAGCAGTACTTC.

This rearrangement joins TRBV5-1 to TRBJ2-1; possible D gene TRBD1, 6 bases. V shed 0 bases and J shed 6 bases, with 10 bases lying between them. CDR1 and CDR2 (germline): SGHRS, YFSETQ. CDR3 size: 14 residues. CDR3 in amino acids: CASSLEGQLNEQFF. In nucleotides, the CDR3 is TGCGCCAGCAGCTTGGAAGGACAGCTCAATGAGCAGTTCTTC.

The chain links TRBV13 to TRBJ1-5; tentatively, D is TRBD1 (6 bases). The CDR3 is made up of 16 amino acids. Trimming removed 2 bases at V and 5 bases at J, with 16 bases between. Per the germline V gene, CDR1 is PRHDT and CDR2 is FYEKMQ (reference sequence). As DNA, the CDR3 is TGTGCCAGCAGCTTAAGGGGGGGCTCTATTCATCAGCCCCAGCATTTT. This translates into CASSLRGGSIHQPQHF.

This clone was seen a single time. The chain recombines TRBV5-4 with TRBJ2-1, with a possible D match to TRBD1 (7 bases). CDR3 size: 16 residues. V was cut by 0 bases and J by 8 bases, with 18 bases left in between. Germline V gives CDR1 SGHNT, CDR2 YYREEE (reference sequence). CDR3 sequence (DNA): TGTGCCAGCAGCTTGGGAGGGGCAGGGGGGTCAGATGAGCAGTTCTTC. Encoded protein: CASSLGGAGGSDEQFF.

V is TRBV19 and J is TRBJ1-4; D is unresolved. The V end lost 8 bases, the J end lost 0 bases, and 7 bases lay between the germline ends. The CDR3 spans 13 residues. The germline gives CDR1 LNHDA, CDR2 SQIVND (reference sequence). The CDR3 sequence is CASAGTTNEKLFF. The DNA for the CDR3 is TGTGCCAGTGCCGGGACAACTAATGAAAAACTGTTTTTT.

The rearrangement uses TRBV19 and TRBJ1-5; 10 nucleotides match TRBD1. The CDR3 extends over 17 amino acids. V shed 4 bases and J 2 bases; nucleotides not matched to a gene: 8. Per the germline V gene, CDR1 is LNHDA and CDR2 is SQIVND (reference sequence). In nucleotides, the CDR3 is TGTGCCAGTAGTAACCGGGACAGGGGACTAGGCAATCAGCCCCAGCATTTT. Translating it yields CASSNRDRGLGNQPQHF.

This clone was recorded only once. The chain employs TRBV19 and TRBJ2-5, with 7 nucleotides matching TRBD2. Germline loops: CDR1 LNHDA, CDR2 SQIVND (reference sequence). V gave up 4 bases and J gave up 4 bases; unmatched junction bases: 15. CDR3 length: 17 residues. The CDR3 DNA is TGTGCCAGTAGTACGAGGCAGCGGGACCCGGTGATAGAGACCCAGTACTTC. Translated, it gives CASSTRQRDPVIETQYF.

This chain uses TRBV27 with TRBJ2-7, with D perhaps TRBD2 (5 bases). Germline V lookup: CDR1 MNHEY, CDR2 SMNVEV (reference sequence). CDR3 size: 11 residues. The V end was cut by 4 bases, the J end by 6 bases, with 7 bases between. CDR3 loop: CASSYGGEQYF. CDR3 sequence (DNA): TGTGCCAGCAGTTATGGAGGCGAGCAGTACTTC.

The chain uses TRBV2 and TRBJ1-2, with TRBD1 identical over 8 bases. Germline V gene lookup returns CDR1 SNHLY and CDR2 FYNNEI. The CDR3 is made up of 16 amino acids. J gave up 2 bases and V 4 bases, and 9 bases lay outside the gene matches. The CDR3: CASSVPRGQSNYGYTF. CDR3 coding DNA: TGTGCCAGCAGTGTTCCCAGGGGGCAGTCCAACTATGGCTACACCTTC.

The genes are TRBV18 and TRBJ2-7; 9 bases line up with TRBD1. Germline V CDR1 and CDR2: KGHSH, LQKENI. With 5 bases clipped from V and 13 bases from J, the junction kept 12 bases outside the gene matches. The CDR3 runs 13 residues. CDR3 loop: CASSMGDRAERYF. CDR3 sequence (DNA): TGTGCCAGCTCAATGGGGGACAGGGCGGAGCGCTACTTC.

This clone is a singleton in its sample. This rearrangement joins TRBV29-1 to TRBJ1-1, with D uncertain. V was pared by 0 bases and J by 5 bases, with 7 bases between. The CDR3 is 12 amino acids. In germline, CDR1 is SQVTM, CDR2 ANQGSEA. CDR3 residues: CSVEDLRTEAFF. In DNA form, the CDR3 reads TGCAGCGTTGAAGATCTTCGGACTGAAGCTTTCTTT. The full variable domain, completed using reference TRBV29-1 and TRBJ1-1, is SAVISQKPSRDICQRGTSLTIQCQVDSQVTMMFWYRQQPGQSLTLIATANQGSEATYESGFVIDKFPISRPNLTFSTLTVSNMSPEDSSIYLCSVEDLRTEAFFGQGTRLTVV.

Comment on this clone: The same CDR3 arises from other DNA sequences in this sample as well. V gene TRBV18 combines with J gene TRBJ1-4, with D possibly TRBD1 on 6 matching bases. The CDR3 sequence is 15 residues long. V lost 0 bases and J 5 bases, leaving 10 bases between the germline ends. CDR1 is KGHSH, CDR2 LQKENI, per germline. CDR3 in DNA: TGTGCCAGCTCACCACCGGGGAGGGGGAATGAAAAACTGTTTTTT. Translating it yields CASSPPGRGNEKLFF.

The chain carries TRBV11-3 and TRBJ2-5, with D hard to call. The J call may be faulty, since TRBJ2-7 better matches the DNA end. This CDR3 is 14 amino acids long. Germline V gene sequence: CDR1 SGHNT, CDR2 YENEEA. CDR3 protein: CASSLFASSYEQYF. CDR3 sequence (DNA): TGTGCCAGCAGCTTATTTGCGAGCTCCTACGAGCAGTACTTC.